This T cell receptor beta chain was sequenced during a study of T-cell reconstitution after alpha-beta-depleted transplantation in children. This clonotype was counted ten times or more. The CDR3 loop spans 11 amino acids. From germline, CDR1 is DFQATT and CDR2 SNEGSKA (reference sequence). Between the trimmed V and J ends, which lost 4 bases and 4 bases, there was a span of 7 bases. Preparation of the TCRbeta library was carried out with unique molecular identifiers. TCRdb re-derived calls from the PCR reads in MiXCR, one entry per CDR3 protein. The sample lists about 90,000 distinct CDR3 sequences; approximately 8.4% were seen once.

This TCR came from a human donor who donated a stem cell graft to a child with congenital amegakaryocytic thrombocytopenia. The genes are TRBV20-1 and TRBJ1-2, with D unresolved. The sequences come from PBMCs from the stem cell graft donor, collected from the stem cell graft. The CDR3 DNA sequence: TGCAGTGCTATCGAGGGCTATGGCTACACCTTC. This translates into CSAIEGYGYTF.